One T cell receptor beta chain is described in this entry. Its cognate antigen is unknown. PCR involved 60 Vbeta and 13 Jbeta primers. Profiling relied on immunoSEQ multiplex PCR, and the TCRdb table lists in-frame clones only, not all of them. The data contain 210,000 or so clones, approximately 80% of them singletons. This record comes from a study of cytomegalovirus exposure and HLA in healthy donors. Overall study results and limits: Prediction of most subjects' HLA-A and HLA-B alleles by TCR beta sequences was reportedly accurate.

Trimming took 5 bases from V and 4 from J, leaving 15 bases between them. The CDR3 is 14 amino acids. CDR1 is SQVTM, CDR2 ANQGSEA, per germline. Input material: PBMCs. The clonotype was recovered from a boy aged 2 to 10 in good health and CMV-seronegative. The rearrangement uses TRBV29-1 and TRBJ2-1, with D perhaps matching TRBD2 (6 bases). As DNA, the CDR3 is TGCAGCGTTACCCCCGGGAGTTTGTACAATGAGCAGTTCTTC. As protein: CSVTPGSLYNEQFF.